One sample yielded the 25 T cell receptor beta chains listed below, sequenced in a study of blood T cells in healthy people across ages. The second PCR ran about 6 to 11 cycles with a sample-barcoded 5' primer and J-beta primers. MiXCR was run by TCRdb on the 5' RACE reads, yielding one entry per CDR3 protein. The sample has 710,000 or so distinct CDR3 sequences; approximately 22% are singletons. Sequencing input: blood. These receptors were obtained from a man aged 70 or older in good health.

The chain combines TRBV29-1 with TRBJ2-3; 12 positions agree with TRBD2. The germline V gene encodes CDR1 SQVTM and CDR2 ANQGSEA. V trimming: 6 bases; J trimming: 1 base; junction bases outside the gene matches: 5. The CDR3 has 15 residues. CDR3 loop: CSVDRLAGGTDTQYF. In nucleotides, the CDR3 is TGCAGCGTCGATCGACTAGCGGGGGGCACAGATACGCAGTATTTT.

J is TRBJ1-4 and V is TRBV2; 9 nucleotides match TRBD1. The J segment lost 7 bases and the V segment lost 6 bases, leaving 15 bases of the junction unmatched. There are 17 residues in the CDR3. Germline values: CDR1 SNHLY, CDR2 FYNNEI. The CDR3 DNA reads TGTGCCAGCAGGGATTGGGGACAGGGTTCTCTCAGTGAAAAACTGTTTTTT. Translated: CASRDWGQGSLSEKLFF.

The chain joins TRBV7-9 to TRBJ1-4; D uncertain. Germline lookup yields CDR1 SEHNR and CDR2 FQNEAQ (reference sequence). The CDR3 spans 16 residues. Trimming took off 6 bases at V and 4 bases at J, with 18 bases between the two ends. CDR3 sequence (DNA): TGTGCCAGCAGACCCCTCCTAAAGACCGGTAATGAAAAACTGTTTTTT. This gives the protein CASRPLLKTGNEKLFF.

The chain links TRBV6-4 to TRBJ1-4; 7 nucleotides line up with TRBD1. The germline V gene has CDR1 MRHNA and CDR2 SNTAGT. After removal of 10 bases from V and 0 bases from J, the junction contained 11 bases not matched to a gene. This CDR3 region has 16 residues. CDR3 residues: CANKKGQSATNEKLFF. DNA of the CDR3: TGTGCCAATAAAAAGGGACAGTCAGCAACTAATGAAAAACTGTTTTTT.

This clonotype has only a few counts. V gene TRBV5-4 combines with J gene TRBJ2-3, with 9 bases lining up with TRBD2. Losses at the gene ends were 2 bases for V and 3 bases for J; bases not matched to a gene: 7. The CDR3 is 16 amino acids. CDR1 is SGHNT and CDR2 is YYREEE in the germline V gene (reference sequence). DNA of the CDR3: TGTGCCAGCAGCTTCGGAGCTAGCGGGATAACAGATACGCAGTATTTT. The encoded protein is CASSFGASGITDTQYF.

This chain connects TRBV20-1 to TRBJ2-1; D might be TRBD1 (6 bases). V shed 1 base and J shed 11 bases, with 9 bases lying between them. Germline V gene lookup returns CDR1 DFQATT and CDR2 SNEGSKA (reference sequence). CDR3 length: 11 amino acids. For the CDR3, the DNA is TGCAGTGCTAGAGCCGGGACAAAGCAGTTCTTC. Encoded protein: CSARAGTKQFF.

This clonotype has just a few counts. The chain has TRBV5-1 and TRBJ2-3, with no clear D. Trimming removed 0 bases at V and 4 bases at J, with 12 bases between. Germline V CDR1 and CDR2: SGHRS, YFSETQ. The CDR3 totals 15 residues. Here the CDR3 DNA reads TGCGCCAGCAGCTTGGCCTCTAGTGTATCAGATACGCAGTATTTT. Its translation: CASSLASSVSDTQYF.

This clonotype was found a few times. This chain uses TRBV27 with TRBJ1-2; 9 bases map to TRBD1. With 7 bases clipped from V and 4 bases from J, the junction kept 7 bases outside the gene matches. This CDR3 is built from 14 residues. Germline V gene sequence: CDR1 MNHEY, CDR2 SMNVEV (reference sequence). CDR3 sequence: CASNPGQGPYGYTF. The CDR3 bases are TGTGCCAGCAATCCGGGACAGGGCCCCTATGGCTACACCTTC.

This clonotype was detected ten times or more. The genes are TRBV7-8 and TRBJ1-3; a possible D gene is TRBD1 (5 bases). V lost 6 bases, J lost 2 bases, and 11 bases lay in between. The CDR3 is 14 amino acids. Looked up from germline, CDR1 is SGHVS and CDR2 is FQNEAQ. CDR3 coding DNA: TGTGCCAGCAGTTTATCGACAGCTGGAAACACCATATATTTT. It yields the protein CASSLSTAGNTIYF.

This CDR3 is CTSSLAGQFYGYTF. As DNA, the CDR3 is TGTACCAGCAGCTTAGCCGGACAGTTCTATGGCTACACCTTC. The rearrangement links TRBV7-2 to TRBJ1-2, with D possibly being TRBD1 (6 bases). The V end was cut by 0 bases, the J end by 4 bases, with 9 bases between. There are 14 residues in the CDR3. The germline CDR1 and CDR2 sequences are SGHTA and FQGNSA.

Here the CDR3 DNA reads TGTGCCAGCAGTCAGGGGGTTAGCGGGGTAAACATTCAGTACTTC. It codes for CASSQGVSGVNIQYF. V gene TRBV6-5 combines with J gene TRBJ2-4, with a possible D match to TRBD2 (8 bases). Germline lookup yields CDR1 MNHEY and CDR2 SVGAGI. The V end was cut by 5 bases, the J end by 6 bases, with 17 bases between. The CDR3 has 15 residues.

The table lists this clonotype with a few counts. The chain combines TRBV10-3 with TRBJ1-3; D gene uncertain. The germline V gene encodes CDR1 ENHRY and CDR2 SYGVKD. This CDR3 comprises 18 residues. Trimming removed 3 bases from V and 0 bases from J, with 18 bases in between. CDR3 sequence reads: CAISDPTLLGYSGNTIYF. CDR3 coding DNA: TGTGCCATCAGTGATCCGACCCTTCTAGGGTACTCTGGAAACACCATATATTTT.

The V call is TRBV6-1, the J call TRBJ1-5, with 7 bases matching TRBD1. CDR3 length equals 15 residues. Unmatched junction bases numbered 3, after V lost 2 bases and J lost 2 bases. CDR1 and CDR2 (germline): MNHNS, SASEGT. The CDR3 protein is CASSEITGGNQPQHF. CDR3 nucleotides: TGTGCCAGCAGTGAAATCACAGGGGGCAATCAGCCCCAGCATTTT.

V is TRBV12-3 or TRBV12-4 and J is TRBJ2-6; 9 bases match TRBD2. V lost 3 bases, J lost 2 bases, and 8 bases stayed unmatched. The length of the CDR3 is 18 residues. CDR3 region: CASSLGGTSFAGANVLTF. CDR3 DNA sequence: TGTGCCAGCAGTTTGGGGGGGACTAGCTTCGCTGGGGCCAACGTCCTGACTTTC.

The rearrangement links TRBV5-1 to TRBJ2-5; D gene unclear. Trimming cost V 0 bases and J 9 bases, with 6 bases left between them. The CDR3 totals 11 residues. In germline, CDR1 is SGHRS, CDR2 YFSETQ. In nucleotides, the CDR3 is TGCGCCAGCAGCTTGGGGGCGTCCCAGTACTTC. It codes for CASSLGASQYF. The variable domain in full, completed from reference TRBV5-1 and TRBJ2-5, reads KAGVTQTPRYLIKTRGQQVTLSCSPISGHRSVSWYQQTPGQGLQFLFEYFSETQRNKGNFPGRFSGRQFSNSRSEMNVSTLELGDSALYLCASSLGASQYFGPGTRLLVL.

The V and J genes are TRBV5-6 and TRBJ1-2; 9 nucleotides match TRBD1. Germline V lookup: CDR1 SGHDT, CDR2 YYEEEE. This CDR3 has 15 amino acids. J was trimmed by 8 bases and V by 3 bases; bases with no gene match: 11. The CDR3 is CASSSGQGNWEGYTF. The CDR3 DNA reads as TGTGCCAGCAGCTCCGGACAGGGGAATTGGGAAGGCTACACCTTC.

This clonotype has only a few counts. The chain carries TRBV20-1 and TRBJ1-1; D unresolved. This CDR3 is 15 amino acids long. Looked up from germline, CDR1 is DFQATT and CDR2 is SNEGSKA (reference sequence). The V end lost 1 base, the J end lost 6 bases, and 18 bases lay between the germline ends. In nucleotides, the CDR3 is TGCAGTGCTAGAGCGGCGAAACTTAGAAACGCTGAAGCTTTCTTT. It specifies CSARAAKLRNAEAFF.

The table lists this clonotype with a few counts. V and J are TRBV7-9 and TRBJ1-1; D unresolved. The germline CDR1 and CDR2 sequences are SEHNR and FQNEAQ (reference sequence). This CDR3 is 16 amino acids long. The V end was cut by 3 bases, the J end by 0 bases, with 14 bases between. The CDR3 DNA reads as TGTGCCAGCAGCTTTACCCTCCTCGTTATGAACACTGAAGCTTTCTTT. Protein: CASSFTLLVMNTEAFF.

The chain combines TRBV14 with TRBJ2-7, with 8 bases that match TRBD1. Trimming cost V 6 bases and J 3 bases; bases outside gene matches: 7. Per the germline V gene, CDR1 is SGHDN and CDR2 is FVKESK. CDR3 length: 14 residues. CDR3 coding DNA: TGTGCCAGCAGTTCCTGGGACAGGAACTACGAGCAGTACTTC. Amino acid sequence: CASSSWDRNYEQYF.

This clonotype has just a few counts. The chain couples TRBV2 to TRBJ2-1; D unresolved. CDR1 is SNHLY, CDR2 FYNNEI, per germline. Deletions cut 7 bases from V and 0 bases from J, with 4 bases between. The CDR3 spans 12 residues. CDR3 sequence reads: CASTYSYNEQFF. CDR3 sequence (DNA): TGTGCCAGCACATACTCCTACAATGAGCAGTTCTTC. Variable domain in full (rest from reference TRBV2 and TRBJ2-1): EPEVTQTPSHQVTQMGQEVILRCVPISNHLYFYWYRQILGQKVEFLVSFYNNEISEKSEIFDDQFSVERPDGSNFTLKIRSTKLEDSAMYFCASTYSYNEQFFGPGTRLTVL.

V gene TRBV7-3 combines with J gene TRBJ2-1; TRBD2 might be the D (5 bases). The CDR3 has 17 residues. V lost 4 bases to trimming and J lost 4 bases, with 20 bases between them. Germline V gene sequence: CDR1 SGHTA, CDR2 FQGTGA. The CDR3 DNA reads TGTGCCAGCAGCTCCCCTCGGACCAGCGGAACTTACAATGAGCAGTTCTTC. It yields the protein CASSSPRTSGTYNEQFF.

A note on this clonotype: A much larger clone lies a single base off, so this may be a read error. The J gene is TRBJ2-5, the V gene TRBV2; no firm D call. This CDR3 spans 12 amino acids. The germline V gene has CDR1 SNHLY and CDR2 FYNNEI. In DNA form, the CDR3 reads TGTGCCAGCCAAGGGTCCCAAGAGGCCCAGTACTTC. Its protein product is CASQGSQEAQYF.

At least ten counts were recorded for this clonotype. The rearrangement uses TRBV29-1 and TRBJ2-5, with a tentative D call TRBD1 (5 bases). CDR1 is SQVTM and CDR2 is ANQGSEA in the germline V gene. The ends were cut back, 7 bases at V and 4 bases at J, with 16 bases in the middle. The CDR3 sequence is 13 residues long. The CDR3 coding sequence is TGCAGCGGTTTTTCTAGGGGAAGAGAGACCCAGTACTTC. Encoded protein: CSGFSRGRETQYF.

The rearrangement links TRBV11-2 to TRBJ2-5; no definite D call. The end of the DNA fits TRBJ2-1 better, so the J call may be wrong. The CDR3 sequence is 12 residues long. Looked up from germline, CDR1 is SGHAT and CDR2 is FQNNGV. Here the CDR3 reads CASSFWSNEQFF. In nucleotides, the CDR3 is TGTGCCAGCAGCTTTTGGAGCAATGAGCAGTTCTTC.

This clonotype was recorded a few times. This CDR3 is missing its conserved last phenylalanine or tryptophan, likely due to a read error. The chain carries TRBV5-1 and TRBJ2-7; 13 bases match TRBD2. The CDR3 is made up of 15 amino acids. V was pared by 4 bases and J by 2 bases, with 3 bases of the junction left unmatched. Looked up from germline, CDR1 is SGHRS and CDR2 is YFSETQ. CDR3 residues: CASSPTSGGAYEQYL. The CDR3 nucleotides are TGCGCCAGCAGCCCAACTAGCGGGGGGGCCTACGAGCAGTACCTC.